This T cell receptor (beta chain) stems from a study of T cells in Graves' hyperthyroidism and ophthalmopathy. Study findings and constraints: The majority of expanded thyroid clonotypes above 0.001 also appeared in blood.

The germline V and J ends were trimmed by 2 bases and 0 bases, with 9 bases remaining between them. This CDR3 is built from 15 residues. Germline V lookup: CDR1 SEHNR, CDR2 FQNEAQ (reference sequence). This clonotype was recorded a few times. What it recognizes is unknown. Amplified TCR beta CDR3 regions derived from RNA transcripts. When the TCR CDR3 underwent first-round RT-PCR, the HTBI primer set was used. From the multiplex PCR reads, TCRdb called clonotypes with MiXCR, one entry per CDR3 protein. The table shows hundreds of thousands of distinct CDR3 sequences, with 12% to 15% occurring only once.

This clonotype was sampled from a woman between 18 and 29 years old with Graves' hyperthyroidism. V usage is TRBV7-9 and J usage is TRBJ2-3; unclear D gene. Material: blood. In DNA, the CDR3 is TGTGCCAGCAGCTTAACTGAAACTAGCACAGATACGCAGTATTTT. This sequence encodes CASSLTETSTDTQYF.